The text below deals with one T cell receptor (beta chain). Libraries were prepared by immunoSEQ multiplex PCR; TCRdb keeps only in-frame clonotypes and omits some of them. The top ten hold approximately 12% of the sample, which has about 210,000 clones, roughly 82% seen once. These data originate in a study of blood T cell repertoires in COVID-19. Germline V gives CDR1 LGHNA, CDR2 YNFKEQ. This CDR3 is built from 16 residues. V lost 0 bases, J lost 7 bases, and 19 bases lay in between. Sequenced sample: peripheral blood. The receptor's source is a woman aged 40 to 50 with acute or convalescent COVID-19. V usage is TRBV4-2 and J usage is TRBJ2-7, with D possibly matching TRBD1 (6 bases). CDR3 in amino acids: CASSQDSGESSLEQYF. As DNA, the CDR3 is TGTGCCAGCAGCCAAGATTCAGGGGAATCGTCGTTGGAGCAGTACTTC.